Detailed here is one T cell receptor beta chain. Seattle enrolled patients during active infection and tracked them longitudinally. This record comes from a study of blood T cell repertoires in COVID-19. At the level of the study: Acute-phase and convalescent COVID-19 samples originated in the United States, Italy and Spain. Sources were T cells, B-cell-depleted T cells, or PBMCs; the material itself was cDNA or gDNA.

Per germline, CDR1 SNHLY and CDR2 FYNNEI. The CDR3 totals 14 residues. The V and J ends lost 6 bases and 6 bases, in that order; junction bases with no gene match: 9. Study processing details: Reference gene primer amplification yielded estimated nucleated cell counts. TCRdb keeps only in-frame clones here, not all; method: immunoSEQ multiplex PCR. That table is the source of V, J and clone size, and D and trimming were worked out from the DNA. Of more than 300,000 clones detected, around 87% appear once; the ten largest clones hold about 10%. This TCR derives from a woman in her thirties with COVID-19, enrolled during active disease. Specimen: peripheral blood. V usage is TRBV2 and J usage is TRBJ2-7, with 9 bases lining up with TRBD1. This CDR3 is CASSSGQGFGEQYF. CDR3 sequence (DNA): TGTGCCAGCAGCTCAGGACAGGGGTTTGGCGAGCAGTACTTC.